The 5 T cell receptor beta chains in this list originate from one sample, sequenced in a study of T cell repertoires in cytomegalovirus infection. One entry per CDR3 protein results from TCRdb running MiXCR on the reads. The table has about 900,000 distinct CDR3 sequences, less than 40% seen once. No cognate antigen is known for these TCRs. This specimen consisted of cultured CD8+ T cells from PBMCs, obtained from culture after CMV antigen stimulation. The receptors stem from a human donor in good health (CMV status not recorded). Some clones in this sample may be carry-over from other donors' samples.

This clonotype has only a few counts. The J gene is TRBJ2-3, the V gene TRBV4-1; D may match TRBD1 or TRBD2 (5 bases each). The germline V and J ends were trimmed by 0 bases and 0 bases, with 22 bases remaining between them. The CDR3 consists of 20 residues. CDR1 and CDR2 (germline): MGHRA, YSYEKL. This chain's CDR3 is CASSQDPRIGAGPSTDTQYF. For the CDR3, the DNA is TGCGCCAGCAGCCAAGATCCCAGGATCGGGGCGGGCCCTAGCACAGATACGCAGTATTTT.

In this sample, this clonotype turned up many times. The chain couples TRBV20-1 to TRBJ1-6, with D possibly matching TRBD1 (5 bases). The V end lost 2 bases, the J end lost 3 bases, and 14 bases lay between the germline ends. This CDR3 has 16 amino acids. CDR1 is DFQATT and CDR2 is SNEGSKA in the germline V gene (reference sequence). CDR3 protein: CSARRQSKGYNSPLHF. The CDR3 DNA follows: TGCAGTGCTAGACGACAGAGCAAGGGCTATAATTCACCCCTCCACTTT.

This clonotype was seen many times. V usage is TRBV7-9 and J usage is TRBJ2-3; perhaps D is TRBD1 or TRBD2 (6 bases each). The CDR3 totals 16 residues. Germline V lookup: CDR1 SEHNR, CDR2 FQNEAQ (reference sequence). V was trimmed by 5 bases and J by 3 bases, leaving 18 bases between them. The CDR3 spells CASSHGEGGMTDTQYF. The CDR3 DNA follows: TGTGCCAGCAGCCATGGAGAAGGGGGGATGACAGATACGCAGTATTTT.

The J gene is TRBJ2-5, the V gene TRBV27; D possibly corresponds to TRBD1 (5 bases). From germline, CDR1 is MNHEY and CDR2 SMNVEV (reference sequence). Trimming pared 2 bases from V and 9 bases from J, leaving 16 bases between. The CDR3 is 14 amino acids. CDR3 protein: CASSLVGHLDAQYF. The CDR3 DNA is TGTGCCAGCAGTTTAGTCGGACACCTAGATGCCCAGTACTTC.

J is TRBJ2-2 and V is TRBV7-6; 9 bases agree with TRBD1. The germline V gene encodes CDR1 SGHVS and CDR2 FNYEAQ. The CDR3 is 19 residues long. The V and J ends lost 5 bases and 4 bases, in that order; junction bases with no gene match: 17. CDR3 loop: CASSTLGQGGTPGTGELFF. As DNA, the CDR3 is TGTGCCAGCAGCACTTTGGGACAGGGAGGAACCCCGGGCACCGGGGAGCTGTTTTTT.